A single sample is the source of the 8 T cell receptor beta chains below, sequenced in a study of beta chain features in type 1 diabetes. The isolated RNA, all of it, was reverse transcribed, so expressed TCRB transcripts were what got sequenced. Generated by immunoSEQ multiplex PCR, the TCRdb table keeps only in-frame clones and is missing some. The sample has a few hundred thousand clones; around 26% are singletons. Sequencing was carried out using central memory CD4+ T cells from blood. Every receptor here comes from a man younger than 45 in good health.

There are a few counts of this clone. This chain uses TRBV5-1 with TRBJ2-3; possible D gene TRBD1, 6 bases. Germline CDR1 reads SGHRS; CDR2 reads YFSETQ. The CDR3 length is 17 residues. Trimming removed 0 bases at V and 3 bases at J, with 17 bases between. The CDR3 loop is CASSLARTGIGTDTQYF. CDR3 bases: TGCGCCAGCAGCTTGGCCCGAACAGGGATCGGGACAGATACGCAGTATTTT.

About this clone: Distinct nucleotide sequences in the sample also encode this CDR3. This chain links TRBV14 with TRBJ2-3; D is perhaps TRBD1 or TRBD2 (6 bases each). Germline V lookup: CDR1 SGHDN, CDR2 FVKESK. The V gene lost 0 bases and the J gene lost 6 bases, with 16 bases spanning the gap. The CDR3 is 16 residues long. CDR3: CASSQERRPGADTQYF. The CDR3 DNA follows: TGTGCCAGCAGCCAAGAAAGGCGTCCGGGGGCGGATACGCAGTATTTT.

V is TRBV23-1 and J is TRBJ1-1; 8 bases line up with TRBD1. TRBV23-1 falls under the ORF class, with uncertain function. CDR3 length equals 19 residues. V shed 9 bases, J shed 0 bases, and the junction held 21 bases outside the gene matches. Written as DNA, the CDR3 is TGCGCCAGGGAAGATTGCAACATAGGGTCAGGGGGCATGAACACTGAAGCTTTCTTT. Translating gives CAREDCNIGSGGMNTEAFF.

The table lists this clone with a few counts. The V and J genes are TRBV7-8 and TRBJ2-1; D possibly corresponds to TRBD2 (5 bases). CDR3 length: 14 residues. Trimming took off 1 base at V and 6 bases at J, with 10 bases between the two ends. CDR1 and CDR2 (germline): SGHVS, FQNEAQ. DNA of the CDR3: TGTGCCAGCAGCTTAGAGGAAGCGGTCAATGAGCAGTTCTTC. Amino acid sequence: CASSLEEAVNEQFF. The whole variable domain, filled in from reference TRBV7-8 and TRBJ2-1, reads GAGVSQSPRYKVAKRGQDVALRCDPISGHVSLFWYQQALGQGPEFLTYFQNEAQLDKSGLPSDRFFAERPEGSVSTLKIQRTQQEDSAVYLCASSLEEAVNEQFFGPGTRLTVL.

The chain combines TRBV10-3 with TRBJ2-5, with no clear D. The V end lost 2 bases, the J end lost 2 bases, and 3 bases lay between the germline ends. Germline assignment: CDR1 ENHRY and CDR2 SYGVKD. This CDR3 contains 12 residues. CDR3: CAISEGQETQYF. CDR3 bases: TGTGCCATCAGTGAGGGGCAAGAGACCCAGTACTTC.

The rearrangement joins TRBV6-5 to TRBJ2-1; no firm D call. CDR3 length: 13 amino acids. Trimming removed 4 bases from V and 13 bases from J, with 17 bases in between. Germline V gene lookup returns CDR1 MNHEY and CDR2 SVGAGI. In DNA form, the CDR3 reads TGTGCCAGCAGTTTTGGCGATCGGCCCACACAGTTCTTC. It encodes CASSFGDRPTQFF.

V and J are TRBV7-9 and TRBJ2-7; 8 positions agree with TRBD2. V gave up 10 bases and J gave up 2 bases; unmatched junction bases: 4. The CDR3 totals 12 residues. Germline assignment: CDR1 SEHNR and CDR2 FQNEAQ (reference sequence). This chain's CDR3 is CATSAGAYEQYF. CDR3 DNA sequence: TGTGCCACCTCAGCGGGAGCCTACGAGCAGTACTTC.

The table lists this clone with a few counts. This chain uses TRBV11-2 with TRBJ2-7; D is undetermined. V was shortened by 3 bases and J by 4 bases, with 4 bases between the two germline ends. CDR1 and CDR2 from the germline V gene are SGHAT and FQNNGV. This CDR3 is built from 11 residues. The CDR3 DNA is TGTGCCAGCAGCTTCTATTACGAGCAGTACTTC. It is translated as CASSFYYEQYF.